This TCR beta chain appears in the sequencing data of a study of spatial heterogeneity in lung cancer. As for the study in general: Each time, sequencing found more beta-chain sequences than alpha-chain sequences. Regarding the study as a whole: Ubiquitous expanded tumor TCRs were observed in blood more at resection than follow-up.

The presence of a unique molecular identifier marked each TCR cDNA molecule. One entry per CDR3 protein, called by TCRdb with MiXCR from the 5' RACE reads. The table has more than 75,000 distinct CDR3 sequences, less than 20% seen once. J lost 7 bases, V lost 4 bases, and 8 bases had no gene match. The germline V gene encodes CDR1 SEHNR and CDR2 FQNEAQ (reference sequence). The CDR3 length is 14 residues. Specified time point: blood at routine non-recurrence follow-up after resection. Sequencing was performed on whole RNA extracted from tumor and nontumor lung tissue, or from frozen PBMC, and the material was left unsorted. In this sample, this clonotype turned up a few times. The antigen is undetermined.

The chain combines TRBV7-9 with TRBJ2-7, with TRBD1 matching 9 bases. The sample consisted of PBMCs, taken at follow-up. The receptor was derived from a male donor with early-stage non-small cell lung cancer. CDR3 loop: CASSYRQGVGEQYF. The CDR3 bases are TGTGCCAGCAGCTACCGACAGGGGGTGGGAGAGCAGTACTTC.